The 26 T cell receptor beta chains below were found in one sample sequenced in a study of blood T cell repertoires in COVID-19. Here immunoSEQ multiplex PCR was the method, and the copy in TCRdb shows in-frame clones only, minus some. The sample yields roughly 200,000 clones, more than 75% seen once. The sequenced sample consisted of PBMCs or T cells enriched from blood (not recorded which). These receptors were collected from a middle-aged man with acute COVID-19.

This chain uses TRBV12-3 or TRBV12-4 with TRBJ2-1; D is uncertain. The CDR3 has 12 residues. Trimming pared 5 bases from V and 9 bases from J, leaving 11 bases between. The CDR3 DNA reads TGTGCCAGCAGTGTCTACCTCGGTGAGCAGTTCTTC. Translating it yields CASSVYLGEQFF.

The chain joins TRBV3-1 (or the pseudogene TRBV3-2) to TRBJ2-7; TRBD2 agrees at 12 bases. Germline trimming cut 1 base from V and 12 bases from J; bases unmatched to any gene: 13. This CDR3 has 16 amino acids. Germline CDR1 LGHDT, CDR2 YNNKEL (reference sequence). Here the CDR3 DNA reads TGTGCCAGCAGCCAAGGAATCCCGGGACTAGCGGGTTCGCTGTACTTC. Protein product: CASSQGIPGLAGSLYF.

The chain uses TRBV29-1 and TRBJ2-7, with 9 nucleotides matching TRBD2. Looked up from germline, CDR1 is SQVTM and CDR2 is ANQGSEA. Trimming at V came to 3 bases and at J to 5 bases, leaving 2 bases not matched to a gene. The CDR3 length is 12 residues. CDR3 nucleotides: TGCAGCGTTGAGCGGGAGGGCGACGAGCAGTACTTC. As protein: CSVEREGDEQYF.

The V call is TRBV7-6, the J call TRBJ2-7; TRBD2 is a possible D gene (6 bases). The V end was cut by 5 bases, the J end by 6 bases, with 14 bases between. Germline lookup yields CDR1 SGHVS and CDR2 FNYEAQ. The CDR3 is made up of 13 amino acids. The CDR3 region is CASSTQGGREQYF. The CDR3 DNA follows: TGTGCCAGCAGCACCCAGGGAGGACGCGAGCAGTACTTC.

The CDR3 region is CASSPGQGVGTNEKLFF. Written as DNA, the CDR3 is TGTGCCAGCTCACCTGGACAGGGAGTAGGAACTAATGAAAAACTGTTTTTT. This chain joins TRBV18 and TRBJ1-4; 8 bases match TRBD1. Looked up from germline, CDR1 is KGHSH and CDR2 is LQKENI. Unmatched junction bases numbered 7, after V lost 3 bases and J lost 1 base. This CDR3 comprises 17 residues.

This rearrangement joins TRBV5-4 to TRBJ2-3, with D maybe TRBD2 (5 bases). The germline V gene has CDR1 SGHNT and CDR2 YYREEE (reference sequence). The CDR3 extends over 15 amino acids. V was pared by 2 bases and J by 4 bases, with 14 bases between. The CDR3 DNA reads as TGTGCCAGCAGCTTCCCGGGGAGCGTCCCAGATACGCAGTATTTT. This gives the protein CASSFPGSVPDTQYF. The full variable domain, rest sourced from reference TRBV5-4 and TRBJ2-3, is ETGVTQSPTHLIKTRGQQVTLRCSSQSGHNTVSWYQQALGQGPQFIFQYYREEENGRGNFPPRFSGLQFPNYSSELNVNALELDDSALYLCASSFPGSVPDTQYFGPGTRLTVL.

This chain links TRBV7-8 with TRBJ2-1, with 9 bases matching TRBD2. Germline V gives CDR1 SGHVS, CDR2 FQNEAQ. The CDR3 contains 17 residues. Trimming took 1 base from V and 8 from J; bases not matched to a gene: 12. DNA of the CDR3: TGTGCCAGCAGCTTAGTCCTTGCGGTATTAGCGGGAGATGAGCAGTTCTTC. It specifies CASSLVLAVLAGDEQFF. The full variable domain, its missing parts supplied by reference TRBV7-8 and TRBJ2-1, is GAGVSQSPRYKVAKRGQDVALRCDPISGHVSLFWYQQALGQGPEFLTYFQNEAQLDKSGLPSDRFFAERPEGSVSTLKIQRTQQEDSAVYLCASSLVLAVLAGDEQFFGPGTRLTVL.

This chain links TRBV7-9 with TRBJ2-1, with 10 nucleotides matching TRBD2. CDR1 SEHNR and CDR2 FQNEAQ come from the germline V gene (reference sequence). V lost 5 bases and J lost 7; bases outside the gene matches: 8. The CDR3 totals 15 residues. In nucleotides, the CDR3 is TGTGCCAGCAGCGTCCTAGCGGGAGTTTGGAATGAGCAGTTCTTC. Translation gives CASSVLAGVWNEQFF.

V usage is TRBV25-1 and J usage is TRBJ2-7, with 9 bases that match TRBD1. CDR3 length: 14 amino acids. J was trimmed by 2 bases and V by 6 bases; bases with no gene match: 5. Germline values: CDR1 MGHDK, CDR2 SYGVNS. CDR3 sequence reads: CASRGQGNTYEQYF. The DNA of the CDR3 is TGTGCCAGCAGAGGACAGGGGAATACCTACGAGCAGTACTTC.

The chain employs TRBV23-1 and TRBJ2-2, with 9 nucleotides matching TRBD1. TRBV23-1 carries the ORF label, with uncertain function. The CDR3 runs to 15 residues. The trim removed 4 bases at V and 6 bases at J, leaving 6 bases unmatched. The CDR3 region is CASSRGDRVAGELFF. In DNA form, the CDR3 reads TGCGCCAGCAGTCGGGGGGACAGGGTGGCCGGGGAGCTGTTTTTT.

This chain uses TRBV27 with TRBJ2-5; D might be TRBD2 (5 bases). Deletions cut 2 bases from V and 3 bases from J, with 13 bases between. The CDR3 covers 15 residues. CDR1 MNHEY and CDR2 SMNVEV come from the germline V gene (reference sequence). Written as DNA, the CDR3 is TGTGCCAGCAGTTTAAGAGGGAGTCGAGAAGAGACCCAGTACTTC. Protein sequence: CASSLRGSREETQYF.

The chain carries TRBV6-5 and TRBJ2-3, with D perhaps TRBD1 (7 bases). The CDR3 has 15 residues. V lost 7 bases and J 2 bases, leaving 16 bases between the germline ends. Germline lookup yields CDR1 MNHEY and CDR2 SVGAGI. The CDR3, as DNA: TGTGCCAGCATGCAGGGGGGTGGGGTCACAGATACGCAGTATTTT. It translates to CASMQGGGVTDTQYF.

This clone was counted only a few times. The chain uses TRBV19 and TRBJ1-1; 8 bases are shared with TRBD1. V lost 6 bases and J lost 0; bases outside the gene matches: 9. CDR3 length equals 16 residues. Germline-derived CDR1 and CDR2 are LNHDA and SQIVND (reference sequence). The CDR3 loop is CASSPDRGGLNTEAFF. CDR3 bases: TGTGCCAGTAGCCCAGACAGGGGAGGGTTGAACACTGAAGCTTTCTTT.

In this sample, this clone turned up once. The chain uses TRBV11-2 and TRBJ1-1, with D maybe TRBD1 (6 bases). Trimming took 3 bases from V and 3 from J, leaving 17 bases between them. The CDR3 spans 16 residues. Germline CDR1 SGHAT, CDR2 FQNNGV. CDR3: CASSFDVGRGDTEAFF. CDR3 sequence (DNA): TGTGCCAGCAGCTTTGATGTTGGCAGGGGAGACACTGAAGCTTTCTTT.

In its sample, this clone was seen a few times. The chain uses TRBV5-1 and TRBJ1-2, with a tentative D call TRBD1 (6 bases). The CDR3 runs to 15 residues. Germline V gives CDR1 SGHRS, CDR2 YFSETQ. The germline V and J ends were trimmed by 5 bases and 5 bases, with 19 bases remaining between them. In nucleotides, the CDR3 is TGCGCCAGCAGGCTGTGGGGGACATCTTTTTATGGCTACACCTTC. Protein sequence: CASRLWGTSFYGYTF. Based on the CDR3 plus reference TRBV5-1 and TRBJ1-2, the full variable domain is KAGVTQTPRYLIKTRGQQVTLSCSPISGHRSVSWYQQTPGQGLQFLFEYFSETQRNKGNFPGRFSGRQFSNSRSEMNVSTLELGDSALYLCASRLWGTSFYGYTFGSGTRLTVV.

This clone was detected a few times. The chain combines TRBV6-7 with TRBJ2-7, with D possibly TRBD2 on 7 matching bases. TRBV6-7 falls under the ORF class, with uncertain function. The CDR3 loop spans 22 amino acids. V lost 0 bases and J 6 bases, leaving 36 bases between the germline ends. CDR3 sequence (DNA): TGTGCCAGCAGTTACTCGATGGCGCCCCCGGGAGGAAAAGGCAGGGGACGTTGCGAGCAGTACTTC. Translation gives CASSYSMAPPGGKGRGRCEQYF.

The CDR3 spells CASSQEQNEQFF. The CDR3 DNA is TGTGCCAGCAGCCAAGAACAAAATGAGCAGTTCTTC. This chain joins TRBV3-1 (or the pseudogene TRBV3-2) and TRBJ2-1; D is undetermined. The V and J ends lost 0 bases and 7 bases respectively, with 4 bases between them. Per the germline V gene, CDR1 is LGHDT and CDR2 is YNNKEL (reference sequence). The CDR3 extends over 12 amino acids.

The chain has TRBV10-1 and TRBJ2-1, with 8 bases identical to TRBD2. The CDR3 spans 12 residues. Germline V gene sequence: CDR1 WNHNN, CDR2 SYGVQD (reference sequence). J gave up 9 bases and V 5 bases, and 3 bases lay outside the gene matches. CDR3 loop: CASSTSGSEQFF. DNA for the CDR3: TGCGCCAGCAGTACTAGCGGATCTGAGCAGTTCTTC.

This clone was recorded only once. Here the CDR3 DNA reads TGTGCCAGCAGTTTGGGACTAGCGGGAGAAGAGACCCAGTACTTC. Protein product: CASSLGLAGEETQYF. V is TRBV11-3 and J is TRBJ2-5, with 14 bases matching TRBD2. The CDR3 sequence is 15 residues long. Trimming at V came to 6 bases and at J to 3 bases, leaving 3 bases not matched to a gene. CDR1 SGHNT and CDR2 YENEEA come from the germline V gene.

This rearrangement joins TRBV2 to TRBJ2-3, with 9 bases aligning to TRBD1. The CDR3 is made up of 15 amino acids. The V segment lost 6 bases and the J segment 1 base; nucleotides outside the gene matches: 5. Per germline, CDR1 SNHLY and CDR2 FYNNEI. This CDR3 reads CASRPGQGRTDTQYF. CDR3 nucleotides: TGTGCCAGCAGACCTGGACAGGGGCGCACAGATACGCAGTATTTT.

The chain joins TRBV29-1 to TRBJ1-5, with TRBD1 as a possible D gene (6 bases). The CDR3 sequence is 13 residues long. Germline V lookup: CDR1 SQVTM, CDR2 ANQGSEA. V was pared by 7 bases and J by 1 base, with 11 bases between. CDR3 coding DNA: TGCAGCGCCCGGACAGACAGCAATCAGCCCCAGCATTTT. Its protein is CSARTDSNQPQHF.

The rearrangement uses TRBV7-3 and TRBJ2-5; the match to TRBD2 covers 8 bases. Germline trimming cut 10 bases from V and 1 base from J; bases unmatched to any gene: 14. This CDR3 has 16 amino acids. Germline CDR1 and CDR2: SGHTA and FQGTGA. The CDR3 region is CAMDIRGREVQETQYF. CDR3 DNA: TGTGCCATGGACATACGCGGGCGGGAGGTCCAAGAGACCCAGTACTTC.

The V and J genes are TRBV5-1 and TRBJ1-3; D is possibly TRBD1 (6 bases). V was cut by 4 bases and J by 2 bases, with 19 bases left in between. CDR1 and CDR2 (germline): SGHRS, YFSETQ. CDR3 length: 17 amino acids. The CDR3: CASSPVAGTTTGNTIYF. CDR3 DNA: TGCGCCAGCAGCCCAGTGGCCGGGACAACAACTGGAAACACCATATATTTT.

The sample holds one count of this clone. V usage is TRBV28 and J usage is TRBJ2-7, with D possibly being TRBD2 (5 bases). The CDR3 is 14 residues long. The germline V gene has CDR1 MDHEN and CDR2 SYDVKM. V lost 8 bases to trimming and J lost 7 bases, with 21 bases between them. The CDR3 spells CASYNSRAIGEQYF. CDR3 nucleotide sequence: TGTGCCAGCTATAATTCGAGGGCCATTGGAGAGCAGTACTTC.

The J gene is TRBJ2-5, the V gene TRBV24-1; 7 bases agree with TRBD1. This CDR3 is 15 amino acids long. Germline V gives CDR1 KGHDR, CDR2 SFDVKD. The trim removed 3 bases at V and 0 bases at J, leaving 3 bases unmatched. CDR3 residues: CATSDATGYQETQYF. CDR3 coding DNA: TGTGCCACCAGTGATGCGACAGGGTACCAAGAGACCCAGTACTTC.

The chain recombines TRBV28 with TRBJ2-3; 9 nucleotides align to TRBD2. With 5 bases clipped from V and 2 bases from J, the junction kept 11 bases outside the gene matches. Germline values: CDR1 MDHEN, CDR2 SYDVKM. There are 17 residues in the CDR3. Here the CDR3 reads CASSPPTSGVNTDTQYF. The CDR3 bases are TGTGCCAGCAGTCCGCCGACTAGCGGAGTCAACACAGATACGCAGTATTTT.